This TCR beta chain was sequenced for a study of CD8 T cells in ankylosing spondylitis. TCRdb re-derived calls from the 5' RACE reads in MiXCR, one entry per CDR3 protein. The profile shows about 540,000 distinct CDR3 sequences, approximately 12% of them singletons. Broader study findings: For ankylosing spondylitis blood, a TCR beta motif of 7 or 8 highly homologous variants appeared characteristic.

This clonotype was seen repeatedly, ten times or more. Its antigen is unidentified. CDR1 MGHRA and CDR2 YSYEKL come from the germline V gene. V shed 0 bases and J shed 3 bases, with 4 bases lying between them. CDR3 length equals 13 residues. V is TRBV4-1 and J is TRBJ2-3; D not resolved. This receptor was obtained from a male donor with ankylosing spondylitis. Sample: blood, either unsorted or a sorted T cell fraction (not recorded which). CDR3 residues: CASSQDPTDTQYF. As DNA, the CDR3 is TGCGCCAGCAGCCAAGATCCGACAGATACGCAGTATTTT.